A selection of T cell receptor beta chains follows, all from one sample in a study of tumor and adjacent non-tumor tissue in lung cancer. TCRdb itself ran the multiplex PCR reads through MiXCR, one entry per CDR3 protein. There are roughly 49,000 distinct CDR3 sequences in the sample; about 70% occur only once, and 20% to 25% lies in the top ten. Material: distant non-tumor lung tissue. The receptors originated from a woman in her fifties or sixties with non-small cell lung cancer. CDR3s leave out the opening cysteine and the closing phenylalanine or tryptophan.

V,J,CDR3
TRBV12-3/TRBV12-4,TRBJ1-5,ASSLPWQPQD
TRBV12-3/TRBV12-4,TRBJ1-2,ASSSRGGGGFNYGYA
TRBV11-2,TRBJ2-1,VSSLTRVGEQF
TRBV6-2/TRBV6-3,TRBJ2-3,LSSYPPIAGGSTDTQY
TRBV12-5,TRBJ1-4,ASDLGRNNEKLL
TRBV4-2,TRBJ2-2,ASSQDAGGKTGELF
TRBV12-3/TRBV12-4,TRBJ2-1,ASRGTVSDEQF
TRBV6-5,TRBJ2-5,ASSRIGTQKTQY
TRBV6-1,TRBJ2-7,ASSEQDRGPEQY
TRBV12-3/TRBV12-4,TRBJ2-3,ASSLLGFYTDMQY
TRBV28,TRBJ1-2,TSSLWGASNHGYT
TRBV5-1,TRBJ2-3,VSSFGIAGVTDTQY
TRBV29-1,TRBJ2-7,SIAGSITGSYEQY
TRBV6-2/TRBV6-3,TRBJ1-5,ASSRTGMVYSNQPQH
TRBV4-3,TRBJ2-7,AGSQDRGGTYEQY
TRBV18,TRBJ2-3,ARSPPSGDTQY
TRBV6-5,TRBJ1-1,ASNLTENTGAF
TRBV6-6,TRBJ2-2,ASSDREAGELS
TRBV11-3,TRBJ2-1,ASSLAGDLANEQF
TRBV20-1,TRBJ1-1,NVREGGRNTEAF
TRBV6-2/TRBV6-3,TRBJ2-3,ASSDFSGIKTQY
TRBV4-3,TRBJ1-3,ASSAGISTADTIY
TRBV10-1,TRBJ2-1,ARKGSYNKQF
TRBV20-1,TRBJ1-5,SVGRRYPPQH
TRBV6-2/TRBV6-3,TRBJ2-5,VSSYGGHVWGLEIQY
TRBV10-3,TRBJ1-1,AIKGGVWTEAF
TRBV6-1,TRBJ1-5,ARNRARERTPHQPQH
TRBV20-1,TRBJ1-2,SVTTGNYGYT